These 31 T cell receptor beta chains originate from one sample sequenced in a study of response to subunit inactivated influenza vaccine. TCRdb passed the RT-PCR reads through MiXCR, listing each CDR3 protein once. The sample records about 540,000 distinct CDR3 sequences, around 25% being singletons. In addition, the sample was reused for a study of T cells expressing NK-cell markers. That study adds: A 5'RACE template switching approach incorporating UMIs was used to make TCR beta cDNA.

The material sequenced was CD4+ T cells sorted from PBMCs, taken about 13 days after vaccination. The receptors stem from a man aged 45 to 65 who received an inactivated influenza vaccine.

V gene TRBV5-1 combines with J gene TRBJ1-6; D call uncertain. Trimming stripped 0 bases from V and 6 bases from J, with 4 bases between. This CDR3 is built from 13 residues. Germline V CDR1 and CDR2: SGHRS, YFSETQ. The CDR3 reads CASSLEINSPLHF. The CDR3 DNA is TGCGCCAGCAGCTTGGAAATTAATTCACCCCTCCACTTT.

The chain carries TRBV6-2 or TRBV6-3 and TRBJ1-3; possible D gene TRBD1, 5 bases. Germline CDR1 is MNHEY and CDR2 is SVGEGT. V shed 6 bases and J shed 0 bases, with 12 bases lying between them. The CDR3 has 15 residues. The CDR3 sequence: CASRRRDLSGNTIYF. The CDR3 nucleotides are TGTGCCAGCAGACGCCGGGACCTCTCTGGAAACACCATATATTTT.

At least ten counts were recorded for this clonotype. This sequence joins TRBV4-3 and TRBJ1-1, with D possibly matching TRBD1 (5 bases). The V and J ends lost 5 bases and 7 bases respectively, with 17 bases between them. Looked up from germline, CDR1 is LGHNA and CDR2 is YSLEER. The CDR3 has 14 amino acids. The CDR3 loop reads CASSTQQAPNEAFF. The DNA of the CDR3 is TGCGCCAGCAGCACCCAACAGGCACCTAATGAAGCTTTCTTT.

This clonotype was seen repeatedly, ten times or more. The chain uses TRBV7-2 and TRBJ2-4, with no clear D. There are 13 residues in the CDR3. The V and J ends lost 1 base and 4 bases respectively, with 5 bases between them. Germline assignment: CDR1 SGHTA and CDR2 FQGNSA. For the CDR3, the DNA is TGTGCCAGCAGCTTAGACCCGAAAAACATTCAGTACTTC. The encoded protein is CASSLDPKNIQYF.

A few counts support this clonotype. This chain joins TRBV4-3 and TRBJ2-5, with TRBD2 matching 10 bases. Germline values: CDR1 LGHNA, CDR2 YSLEER. The CDR3 sequence is 19 residues long. V shed 3 bases, J shed 2 bases, and the junction held 15 bases outside the gene matches. CDR3 protein: CASSQTLTSGVLVQETQYF. The CDR3 DNA is TGCGCCAGCAGCCAGACCTTAACTAGCGGGGTGTTGGTTCAAGAGACCCAGTACTTC.

In its sample, this clonotype was seen a few times. V gene TRBV5-1 combines with J gene TRBJ1-1; 7 bases are a match to TRBD1. The CDR3 has 15 residues. V was clipped by 0 bases and J by 0 bases; unmatched bases: 2. The V gene's germline CDR1 is SGHRS and CDR2 YFSETQ. In DNA, the CDR3 is TGCGCCAGCAGCTTGGTACAGGGGATGAACACTGAAGCTTTCTTT. Translating it yields CASSLVQGMNTEAFF. Filled out from reference TRBV5-1 and TRBJ1-1, the complete variable domain reads KAGVTQTPRYLIKTRGQQVTLSCSPISGHRSVSWYQQTPGQGLQFLFEYFSETQRNKGNFPGRFSGRQFSNSRSEMNVSTLELGDSALYLCASSLVQGMNTEAFFGQGTRLTVV.

The table lists this clonotype with a few counts. The J gene is TRBJ2-5, the V gene TRBV3-1; 7 nucleotides match TRBD1. J lost 1 base, V lost 3 bases, and 5 bases had no gene match. There are 15 residues in the CDR3. Per germline, CDR1 LGHDT and CDR2 YNNKEL (reference sequence). Here the CDR3 reads CASSQDRDSQETQYF. In DNA, the CDR3 is TGTGCCAGCAGCCAGGACCGGGACAGCCAAGAGACCCAGTACTTC.

This clonotype has just a few counts. The chain employs TRBV5-4 and TRBJ2-3; TRBD2 agrees at 13 bases. Germline assignment: CDR1 SGHNT and CDR2 YYREEE (reference sequence). Trimming took 4 bases from V and 8 from J; bases not matched to a gene: 19. CDR3 length: 19 residues. DNA of the CDR3: TGTGCCAGCAGCCTGGGACTAGCGGGAACCGTAGTGTCGGGTGGTACGCAGTATTTT. Protein product: CASSLGLAGTVVSGGTQYF.

This clonotype was seen at least ten times. One end of the junction fails to match germline, which may point to a read error. This chain links TRBV5-1 with TRBJ2-5, with a tentative D call TRBD2 (6 bases). There are 15 residues in the CDR3. The germline V gene has CDR1 SGHRS and CDR2 YFSETQ. CDR3 nucleotides: TGCGCCACCAGCGAGAATCCGGGGGTCCAAGAGACCCAGTACTTC. This codes for CATSENPGVQETQYF. Filled out from reference TRBV5-1 and TRBJ2-5, the complete variable domain reads KAGVTQTPRYLIKTRGQQVTLSCSPISGHRSVSWYQQTPGQGLQFLFEYFSETQRNKGNFPGRFSGRQFSNSRSEMNVSTLELGDSALYLCATSENPGVQETQYFGPGTRLLVL.

The chain has TRBV4-3 and TRBJ1-3; D remains unclear. This CDR3 spans 14 amino acids. Trimming left V 0 bases short and J 0 bases short, with 3 bases between. CDR1 is LGHNA and CDR2 is YSLEER in the germline V gene. The CDR3 sequence: CASSQDNSGNTIYF. DNA for the CDR3: TGCGCCAGCAGCCAAGATAACTCTGGAAACACCATATATTTT.

This clonotype was seen a few times. The V call is TRBV20-1, the J call TRBJ1-5; D remains unclear. V was cut by 6 bases and J by 1 base, with 13 bases left in between. Germline V gene sequence: CDR1 DFQATT, CDR2 SNEGSKA (reference sequence). This CDR3 contains 14 residues. CDR3 residues: CSAFEGSSNQPQHF. Written as DNA, the CDR3 is TGCAGTGCATTTGAGGGCTCGAGCAATCAGCCCCAGCATTTT.

This clonotype turned up a few times. The V and J genes are TRBV11-2 and TRBJ2-5; tentatively, D is TRBD1 (5 bases). Germline CDR1 is SGHAT and CDR2 is FQNNGV. The CDR3 is 13 amino acids. V lost 4 bases and J 2 bases, leaving 8 bases between the germline ends. CDR3 in DNA: TGTGCCAGCAGCTGGGGCAAGCAAGAGACCCAGTACTTC. The encoded protein is CASSWGKQETQYF.

The V call is TRBV20-1, the J call TRBJ2-5; perhaps TRBD2 as D (6 bases). The CDR3 sequence is 15 residues long. V gave up 6 bases and J gave up 3 bases, with 20 bases separating them. CDR1 DFQATT and CDR2 SNEGSKA come from the germline V gene (reference sequence). The CDR3 spells CSAIMPGGPKETQYF. The DNA of the CDR3 is TGCAGTGCAATCATGCCCGGAGGGCCCAAAGAGACCCAGTACTTC.

Ten or more counts support this clonotype. The rearrangement joins TRBV7-3 to TRBJ2-5; the match to TRBD1 covers 7 bases. The CDR3 extends over 13 amino acids. The V and J ends lost 2 bases and 5 bases, in that order; junction bases with no gene match: 2. CDR1 SGHTA and CDR2 FQGTGA come from the germline V gene. The CDR3: CASSLDRDETQYF. CDR3 in DNA: TGTGCCAGCAGCTTAGACAGGGACGAGACCCAGTACTTC.

The table lists this clonotype with a few counts. V gene TRBV20-1 combines with J gene TRBJ2-5; no clear D gene. This CDR3 spans 13 amino acids. V dropped 6 bases and J dropped 3 bases, with 14 bases sitting between them. Germline V CDR1 and CDR2: DFQATT, SNEGSKA (reference sequence). CDR3 coding DNA: TGCAGTGCCCCCGTTCCCCCGGAAGAGACCCAGTACTTC. Its protein product is CSAPVPPEETQYF.

This clonotype was seen a handful of times. The chain employs TRBV12-3 or TRBV12-4 and TRBJ1-3; 7 bases align to TRBD1. CDR3 length: 15 residues. With 4 bases clipped from V and 3 bases from J, the junction kept 6 bases outside the gene matches. The CDR3 nucleotides read TGTGCCAGCAGTTCATGGACAGGCTTTGGAAACACCATATATTTT. This translates into CASSSWTGFGNTIYF.

This clonotype was seen ten or more times. This sequence joins TRBV27 and TRBJ1-1; D perhaps matches TRBD1 (6 bases). The CDR3 has 14 amino acids. V was clipped by 6 bases and J by 1 base, with 12 bases between them. In germline, CDR1 is MNHEY, CDR2 SMNVEV (reference sequence). Written as DNA, the CDR3 is TGTGCCAGCAGAAACTCGGACAGGAACACTGAAGCTTTCTTT. Protein sequence: CASRNSDRNTEAFF.

The chain is built from TRBV20-1 and TRBJ1-5; 9 bases agree with TRBD1. The germline V gene encodes CDR1 DFQATT and CDR2 SNEGSKA (reference sequence). The CDR3 sequence is 15 residues long. Trimming took 1 base from V and 3 from J; bases not matched to a gene: 4. The CDR3 spells CSARVGTGYNQPQHF. The CDR3 DNA is TGCAGTGCTAGAGTAGGGACAGGGTACAATCAGCCCCAGCATTTT.

This clonotype has only a few counts. The chain links TRBV12-3 or TRBV12-4 to TRBJ2-3, with D hard to call. CDR3 length: 17 residues. Trimming removed 2 bases from V and 1 base from J, with 16 bases in between. CDR3 DNA sequence: TGTGCCAGCAGTTTATCTTTCAGCCCGCCAGGCACAGATACGCAGTATTTT. It codes for CASSLSFSPPGTDTQYF.

This clonotype appeared once. The J gene is TRBJ2-2, the V gene TRBV12-3 or TRBV12-4; no definite D call. The CDR3 spans 13 residues. Trimming stripped 7 bases from V and 0 bases from J, with 6 bases between. CDR3 region: CASIHPNTGELFF. CDR3 bases: TGTGCCAGCATACACCCGAACACCGGGGAGCTGTTTTTT.

This clonotype was picked up a small number of times. The chain has TRBV20-1 and TRBJ2-3, with 10 bases lining up with TRBD2. Germline V gene data show CDR1 as DFQATT and CDR2 as SNEGSKA (reference sequence). The CDR3 has 13 amino acids. The CDR3 nucleotides read TGCAGCATACTAGCGGGGTACACAGATACGCAGTATTTT. It is translated as CSILAGYTDTQYF.

The CDR3 protein is CASSARDYPYNEQFF. The DNA of the CDR3 is TGTGCCAGCAGCGCGCGGGACTACCCCTACAATGAGCAGTTCTTC. The chain is built from TRBV9 and TRBJ2-1, with 7 bases that match TRBD2. Losses at the gene ends were 3 bases for V and 2 bases for J; bases not matched to a gene: 5. Germline loops: CDR1 SGDLS, CDR2 YYNGEE. This CDR3 spans 15 amino acids. Variable domain in full (rest from reference TRBV9 and TRBJ2-1): DSGVTQTPKHLITATGQRVTLRCSPRSGDLSVYWYQQSLDQGLQFLIQYYNGEERAKGNILERFSAQQFPDLHSELNLSSLELGDSALYFCASSARDYPYNEQFFGPGTRLTVL.

The rearrangement joins TRBV7-9 to TRBJ1-1; TRBD1 matches at 7 bases. CDR1 and CDR2 (germline): SEHNR, FQNEAQ (reference sequence). After removal of 1 base from V and 5 bases from J, the junction contained 1 base not matched to a gene. The CDR3 has 13 residues. CDR3 coding DNA: TGTGCCAGCAGCTTAGGGGGACAGACTGAAGCTTTCTTT. It specifies CASSLGGQTEAFF.

The V and J genes are TRBV15 and TRBJ1-2; 7 bases are a match to TRBD1. Trimming took 1 base from V and 4 from J; bases not matched to a gene: 15. Germline CDR1 reads LNHNV; CDR2 reads YYDKDF (reference sequence). The CDR3 is made up of 18 amino acids. The CDR3 nucleotides read TGTGCCACCAGCAGAGTACCTTCAAGCCGGGACAGATCCTATGGCTACACCTTC. Translation gives CATSRVPSSRDRSYGYTF.

A few counts support this clonotype. The genes are TRBV15 and TRBJ2-5; tentative D call: TRBD1 (6 bases). Trimming took 1 base from V and 5 from J, leaving 11 bases between them. This CDR3 comprises 14 residues. Per the germline V gene, CDR1 is LNHNV and CDR2 is YYDKDF (reference sequence). The CDR3 loop reads CATSRGGQLETQYF. CDR3 DNA sequence: TGTGCCACCAGCAGAGGTGGACAGCTGGAGACCCAGTACTTC.

This clonotype was counted only a few times. V gene TRBV7-3 combines with J gene TRBJ2-3, with D perhaps TRBD1 (6 bases). V was cut by 8 bases and J by 0 bases, with 15 bases left in between. The CDR3 runs to 15 residues. Germline CDR1 reads SGHTA; CDR2 reads FQGTGA. The CDR3 nucleotides read TGTGCCAGCTCCTCCGTTAGGGGGAGCACAGATACGCAGTATTTT. It yields the protein CASSSVRGSTDTQYF.

As for this clonotype: This may be a read error: a much more frequent sequence differs by one nucleotide. The chain links TRBV20-1 to TRBJ2-3; D is perhaps TRBD1 or TRBD2 (5 bases each). V lost 7 bases, J lost 6 bases, and 20 bases lay in between. Germline-derived CDR1 and CDR2 are DFQATT and SNEGSKA (reference sequence). The CDR3 extends over 14 amino acids. CDR3 amino acids: CSVAGTAPPDTQYF. For the CDR3, the DNA is TGCAGTGTTGCCGGGACGGCCCCCCCGGATACGCAGTATTTT.

The sample holds a few counts of this clonotype. The rearrangement uses TRBV28 and TRBJ2-1; tentatively, D is TRBD1 (5 bases). The V end was cut by 4 bases, the J end by 7 bases, with 11 bases between. Germline loops: CDR1 MDHEN, CDR2 SYDVKM. The CDR3 runs to 13 residues. This CDR3 reads CASSSAQGNEQFF. CDR3 DNA: TGTGCCAGCAGTTCAGCCCAGGGTAATGAGCAGTTCTTC.

V gene TRBV29-1 combines with J gene TRBJ2-3, with TRBD1 identical over 7 bases. J lost 6 bases, V lost 4 bases, and 7 bases had no gene match. The CDR3 loop spans 13 amino acids. CDR1 is SQVTM and CDR2 is ANQGSEA in the germline V gene. CDR3 loop: CSVAGQYFDTQYF. The CDR3 nucleotides are TGCAGCGTTGCGGGACAGTATTTTGATACGCAGTATTTT.

This clonotype showed up many times. V usage is TRBV10-3 and J usage is TRBJ2-3; 10 nucleotides match TRBD2. The CDR3 is 15 amino acids. Germline lookup yields CDR1 ENHRY and CDR2 SYGVKD. Unmatched junction bases numbered 7, after V lost 6 bases and J lost 4 bases. CDR3 amino acids: CAIRGTSVVADTQYF. CDR3 in DNA: TGTGCCATCAGAGGGACTAGCGTTGTAGCAGATACGCAGTATTTT.

This chain connects TRBV9 to TRBJ2-1; D not certain. Germline V gene sequence: CDR1 SGDLS, CDR2 YYNGEE. This CDR3 is built from 14 residues. V shed 3 bases and J shed 6 bases, with 13 bases lying between them. CDR3 region: CASSGPRGRNEQFF. The CDR3 nucleotides are TGTGCCAGCAGCGGGCCCCGTGGCCGCAATGAGCAGTTCTTC.